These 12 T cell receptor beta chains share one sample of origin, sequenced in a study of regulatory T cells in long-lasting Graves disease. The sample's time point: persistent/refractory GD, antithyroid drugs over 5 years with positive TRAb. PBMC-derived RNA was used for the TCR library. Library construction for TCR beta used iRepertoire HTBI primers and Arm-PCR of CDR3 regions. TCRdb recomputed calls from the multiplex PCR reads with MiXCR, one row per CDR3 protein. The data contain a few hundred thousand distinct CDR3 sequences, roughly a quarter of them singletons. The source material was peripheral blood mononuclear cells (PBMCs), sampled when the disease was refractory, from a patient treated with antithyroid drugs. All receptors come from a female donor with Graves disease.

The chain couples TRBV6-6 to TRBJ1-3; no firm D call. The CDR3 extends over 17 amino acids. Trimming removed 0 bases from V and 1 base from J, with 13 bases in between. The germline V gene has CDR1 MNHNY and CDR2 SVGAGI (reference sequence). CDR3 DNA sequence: TGTGCCAGCAGTTACTCGAGTTCAGTGGGATCTGGAAACACCATATATTTT. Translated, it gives CASSYSSSVGSGNTIYF.

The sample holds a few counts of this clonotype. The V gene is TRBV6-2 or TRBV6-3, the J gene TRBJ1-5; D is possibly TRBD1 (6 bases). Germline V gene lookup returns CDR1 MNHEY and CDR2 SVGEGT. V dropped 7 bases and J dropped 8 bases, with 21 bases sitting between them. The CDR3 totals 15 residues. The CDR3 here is CASKAGTTAGEPQHF. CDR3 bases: TGTGCCAGCAAAGCCGGGACAACCGCGGGGGAGCCCCAGCATTTT.

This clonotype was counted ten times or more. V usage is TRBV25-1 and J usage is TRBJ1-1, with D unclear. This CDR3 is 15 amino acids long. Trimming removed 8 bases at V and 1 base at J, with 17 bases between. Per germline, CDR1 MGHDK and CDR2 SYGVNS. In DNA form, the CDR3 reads TGTGCCAGCCAAGCCTTAGATTCAAGGAACACTGAAGCTTTCTTT. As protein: CASQALDSRNTEAFF.

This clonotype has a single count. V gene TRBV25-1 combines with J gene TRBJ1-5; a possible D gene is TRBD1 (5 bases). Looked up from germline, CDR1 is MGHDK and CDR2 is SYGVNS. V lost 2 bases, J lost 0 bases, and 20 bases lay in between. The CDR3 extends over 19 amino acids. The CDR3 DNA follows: TGTGCCAGCAGTGAAATCGCCAGGGAAAGACATTATAGCAATCAGCCCCAGCATTTT. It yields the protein CASSEIARERHYSNQPQHF.

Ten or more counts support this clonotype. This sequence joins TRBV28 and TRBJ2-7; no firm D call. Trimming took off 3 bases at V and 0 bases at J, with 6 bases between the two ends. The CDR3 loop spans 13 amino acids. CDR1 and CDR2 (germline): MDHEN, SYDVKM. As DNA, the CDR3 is TGTGCCAGCAGTTTGCACAGCTCCTACGAGCAGTACTTC. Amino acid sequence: CASSLHSSYEQYF.

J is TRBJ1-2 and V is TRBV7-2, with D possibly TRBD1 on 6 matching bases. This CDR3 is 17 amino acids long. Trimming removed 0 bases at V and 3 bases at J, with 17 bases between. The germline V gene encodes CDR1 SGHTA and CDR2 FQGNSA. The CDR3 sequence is CASSLAGAGRNYYGYTF. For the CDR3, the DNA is TGTGCCAGCAGCTTAGCGGGGGCAGGGAGGAATTACTATGGCTACACCTTC.

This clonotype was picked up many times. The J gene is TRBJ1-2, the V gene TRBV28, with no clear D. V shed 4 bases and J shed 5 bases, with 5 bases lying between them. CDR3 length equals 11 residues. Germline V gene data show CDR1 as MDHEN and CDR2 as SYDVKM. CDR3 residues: CASSSPYGYTF. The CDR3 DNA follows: TGTGCCAGCAGTTCTCCATATGGCTACACCTTC.

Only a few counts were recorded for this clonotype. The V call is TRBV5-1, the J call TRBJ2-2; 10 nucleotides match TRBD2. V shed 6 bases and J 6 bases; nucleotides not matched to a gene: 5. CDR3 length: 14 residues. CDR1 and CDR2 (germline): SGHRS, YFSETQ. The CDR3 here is CASTSGTSAGELFF. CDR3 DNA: TGCGCCAGCACCTCCGGGACTAGCGCCGGGGAGCTGTTTTTT.

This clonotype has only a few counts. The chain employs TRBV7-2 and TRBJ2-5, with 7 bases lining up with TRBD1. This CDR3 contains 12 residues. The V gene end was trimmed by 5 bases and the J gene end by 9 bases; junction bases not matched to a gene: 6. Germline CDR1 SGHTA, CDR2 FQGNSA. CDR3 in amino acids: CASSITGDPQYF. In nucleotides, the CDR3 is TGTGCCAGCAGCATCACAGGGGACCCCCAGTACTTC.

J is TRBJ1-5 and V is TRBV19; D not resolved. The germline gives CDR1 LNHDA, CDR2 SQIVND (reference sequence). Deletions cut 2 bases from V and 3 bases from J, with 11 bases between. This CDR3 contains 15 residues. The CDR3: CASSINREDNQPQHF. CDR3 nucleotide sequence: TGTGCCAGTAGTATAAACAGAGAAGACAATCAGCCCCAGCATTTT.

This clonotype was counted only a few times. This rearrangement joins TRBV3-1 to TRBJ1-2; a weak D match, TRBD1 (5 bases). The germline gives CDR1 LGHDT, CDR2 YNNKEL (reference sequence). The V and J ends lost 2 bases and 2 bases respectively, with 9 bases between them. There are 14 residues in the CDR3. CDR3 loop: CASSQPGSNYGYTF. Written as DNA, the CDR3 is TGTGCCAGCAGCCAACCAGGGAGCAACTATGGCTACACCTTC. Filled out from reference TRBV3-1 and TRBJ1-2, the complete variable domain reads DTAVSQTPKYLVTQMGNDKSIKCEQNLGHDTMYWYKQDSKKFLKIMFSYNNKELIINETVPNRFSPKSPDKAHLNLHINSLELGDSAVYFCASSQPGSNYGYTFGSGTRLTVV.

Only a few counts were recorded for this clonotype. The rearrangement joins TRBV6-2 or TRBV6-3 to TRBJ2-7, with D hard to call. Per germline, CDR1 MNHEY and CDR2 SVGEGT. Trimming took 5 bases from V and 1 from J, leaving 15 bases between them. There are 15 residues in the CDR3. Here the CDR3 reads CASSELIQRSYEQYF. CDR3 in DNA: TGTGCCAGCAGTGAATTAATACAACGATCCTACGAGCAGTACTTC.